This T cell receptor beta chain appears in the sequencing data of a study of T cell responses to AZD1222 COVID-19 vaccine. Study-wide results and limits: Clonal diversity was possibly underestimated, and white British individuals and females predominated among donors.

The CDR3 extends over 12 amino acids. Germline lookup yields CDR1 SGHTA and CDR2 FQGNSA. V was cut by 4 bases and J by 12 bases, with 10 bases left in between. Only one count was recorded for this clone. Its antigen remains unknown. Sequencing used immunoSEQ multiplex PCR; TCRdb keeps in-frame clones, though not all of them. The repertoire has some 180,000 clones, 85% to 95% of them found once; the top ten carry 0.95% to 1.3%. This chain joins TRBV7-2 and TRBJ1-6; D gene uncertain. The material sequenced was peripheral blood, taken 28 days after the second dose of the MenACWY control vaccine. The origin of this receptor is an adult who received the MenACWY meningococcal vaccine as a control. CDR3 nucleotide sequence: TGTGCCAGCAGCTACATTAAACTACCCCTCCACTTT. The encoded protein is CASSYIKLPLHF.